Each of the 22 T cell receptor beta chains below was sequenced from the same sample in a study of shared T cell receptors in the human thymus. Libraries were prepared by immunoSEQ multiplex PCR; TCRdb keeps only in-frame clonotypes and omits some of them. The sample holds hundreds of thousands of clones; roughly 94% are singletons and the top ten take roughly 0.02%. The sequenced sample was thymocytes. The source is a human donor.

The chain has TRBV4-1 and TRBJ1-1; D unresolved. Deletions cut 0 bases from V and 7 bases from J, with 9 bases between. The CDR3 sequence is 13 residues long. The germline V gene encodes CDR1 MGHRA and CDR2 YSYEKL. This chain's CDR3 is CASSQDSTREAFF. CDR3 in DNA: TGCGCCAGCAGCCAAGACAGTACCCGTGAAGCTTTCTTT.

The gene calls are TRBV4-1 and TRBJ2-4; D not certain. V dropped 0 bases and J dropped 0 bases, with 6 bases sitting between them. The V gene's germline CDR1 is MGHRA and CDR2 YSYEKL. The CDR3 contains 15 residues. The CDR3 is CASSQDGLAKNIQYF. DNA for the CDR3: TGCGCCAGCAGCCAAGATGGCCTAGCCAAAAACATTCAGTACTTC.

This chain uses TRBV28 with TRBJ2-7; D might be TRBD1 (6 bases). V lost 8 bases and J 2 bases, leaving 13 bases between the germline ends. Germline V gene lookup returns CDR1 MDHEN and CDR2 SYDVKM. The length of the CDR3 is 13 residues. CDR3 in DNA: TGTGCCAGCCGCAGGGGACCGCCCTACGAGCAGTACTTC. This encodes CASRRGPPYEQYF.

The chain recombines TRBV18 with TRBJ2-1, with TRBD2 matching over 8 bases. This CDR3 region has 16 residues. The germline V gene has CDR1 KGHSH and CDR2 LQKENI. Unmatched junction bases numbered 7, after V lost 0 bases and J lost 6 bases. CDR3 region: CASSPPLKRESNEQFF. The CDR3 DNA is TGTGCCAGCTCACCACCGTTAAAGCGGGAGAGCAATGAGCAGTTCTTC.

The V call is TRBV30, the J call TRBJ1-6; D remains ambiguous. The CDR3 is made up of 15 amino acids. Germline values: CDR1 GTSNPN, CDR2 SVGIG (reference sequence). V lost 2 bases and J 4 bases, leaving 12 bases between the germline ends. CDR3: CAWSLPGPYNSPLHF. CDR3 sequence (DNA): TGTGCCTGGAGTTTACCGGGCCCTTATAATTCACCCCTCCACTTT.

The rearrangement uses TRBV27 and TRBJ2-5; D is perhaps TRBD1 (5 bases). The assigned J gene may be wrong: the sequence end matches TRBJ2-7 better. This CDR3 is 14 amino acids long. CDR1 is MNHEY, CDR2 SMNVEV, per germline (reference sequence). The CDR3 loop reads CANLWTREYREQYF. CDR3 coding DNA: TGTGCCAACTTATGGACAAGGGAATATCGCGAGCAGTACTTC.

The chain combines TRBV7-3 with TRBJ2-7, with 11 nucleotides matching TRBD1. CDR1 is SGHTA and CDR2 is FQGTGA in the germline V gene. The V and J ends lost 5 bases and 5 bases, in that order; junction bases with no gene match: 8. The CDR3 spans 15 residues. CDR3 coding DNA: TGTGCCAGCAGCCCACAAGGGGACAGGGGGGACGAGCAGTACTTC. Protein sequence: CASSPQGDRGDEQYF.

V is TRBV9 and J is TRBJ1-1; no clear D. Trimming left V 2 bases short and J 3 bases short, with 11 bases between. Germline CDR1 reads SGDLS; CDR2 reads YYNGEE. The CDR3 consists of 14 residues. DNA for the CDR3: TGTGCCAGCAGCGTCGCGGGGTATGACACTGAAGCTTTCTTT. Protein product: CASSVAGYDTEAFF.

This rearrangement joins TRBV4-1 to TRBJ2-5; a possible D gene is TRBD1 (6 bases). The V gene lost 0 bases and the J gene lost 3 bases, with 17 bases spanning the gap. CDR3 length: 17 residues. The germline gives CDR1 MGHRA, CDR2 YSYEKL. CDR3 amino acids: CASSQDRISRGEETQYF. The CDR3 coding sequence is TGCGCCAGCAGCCAAGACAGGATCTCCAGGGGAGAAGAGACCCAGTACTTC.

The chain recombines TRBV7-9 with TRBJ2-3; TRBD2 might be the D (6 bases). CDR1 is SEHNR and CDR2 is FQNEAQ in the germline V gene (reference sequence). This CDR3 has 13 residues. V was cut by 8 bases and J by 6 bases, with 15 bases left in between. This CDR3 reads CASHPWREDTQYF. The CDR3 DNA follows: TGTGCCAGCCATCCTTGGAGGGAGGATACGCAGTATTTT.

The chain combines TRBV2 with TRBJ1-1, with 8 bases that match TRBD1. Germline V lookup: CDR1 SNHLY, CDR2 FYNNEI. Trimming took 7 bases from V and 7 from J; bases not matched to a gene: 2. The CDR3 contains 11 residues. The CDR3, as DNA: TGTGCCAGCAACGGGACAGGTGAAGCTTTCTTT. Translation: CASNGTGEAFF. The variable domain in full, with the rest retrieved from reference TRBV2 and TRBJ1-1, is EPEVTQTPSHQVTQMGQEVILRCVPISNHLYFYWYRQILGQKVEFLVSFYNNEISEKSEIFDDQFSVERPDGSNFTLKIRSTKLEDSAMYFCASNGTGEAFFGQGTRLTVV.

The CDR3: CASSHLRSPENPTSTDTQYF. CDR3 nucleotide sequence: TGCGCCAGCAGCCATCTTCGGAGTCCAGAGAACCCTACGAGCACAGATACGCAGTATTTT. The V and J genes are TRBV4-3 and TRBJ2-3; unclear D gene. Between the trimmed V and J ends, which lost 3 bases and 0 bases, there was a span of 25 bases. This CDR3 is built from 20 residues. Germline CDR1 reads LGHNA; CDR2 reads YSLEER.

The chain employs TRBV27 and TRBJ2-7; D is unclear. V lost 4 bases to trimming and J lost 4 bases, with 8 bases between them. This CDR3 is 12 amino acids long. In germline, CDR1 is MNHEY, CDR2 SMNVEV (reference sequence). The CDR3 DNA sequence: TGTGCCAGCAGTTCCATTAGGTACGAGCAGTACTTC. Translated, it gives CASSSIRYEQYF.

The chain links TRBV6-5 to TRBJ2-1, with D possibly matching TRBD2 (5 bases). The CDR3 sequence is 13 residues long. The ends were cut back, 5 bases at V and 10 bases at J, with 15 bases in the middle. Germline V gene sequence: CDR1 MNHEY, CDR2 SVGAGI. CDR3 sequence: CASSTQLRREQFF. The CDR3 region has the DNA TGTGCCAGCAGTACACAACTGCGGAGGGAGCAGTTCTTC.

V is TRBV10-1 and J is TRBJ2-7, with TRBD1 matching over 9 bases. Germline CDR1 reads WNHNN; CDR2 reads SYGVQD (reference sequence). The V segment lost 1 base and the J segment 2 bases; nucleotides outside the gene matches: 6. The CDR3 extends over 16 amino acids. The CDR3 DNA is TGCGCCAGCAGTGAGTTCGGGGACAGGGACACCTACGAGCAGTACTTC. Translation: CASSEFGDRDTYEQYF.

V and J are TRBV7-3 and TRBJ2-1; weak D call: TRBD2 (6 bases). The CDR3 loop spans 16 amino acids. In germline, CDR1 is SGHTA, CDR2 FQGTGA. Between the trimmed V and J ends, which lost 7 bases and 1 base, there was a span of 17 bases. The CDR3 here is CASTPTIADSYNEQFF. CDR3 sequence (DNA): TGTGCCAGCACCCCAACCATAGCGGATTCCTACAATGAGCAGTTCTTC.

The V gene is TRBV29-1, the J gene TRBJ1-1; tentative D call: TRBD1 (5 bases). Deletions cut 4 bases from V and 4 bases from J, with 19 bases between. CDR1 and CDR2 (germline): SQVTM, ANQGSEA. This CDR3 contains 15 residues. The CDR3 coding sequence is TGCAGCGTTGGGCTGGACACCCCGGCGGGCACTGAAGCTTTCTTT. It translates to CSVGLDTPAGTEAFF.

The rearrangement joins TRBV5-1 to TRBJ1-4, with D possibly matching TRBD1 (5 bases). Germline V gene lookup returns CDR1 SGHRS and CDR2 YFSETQ. The CDR3 has 14 amino acids. Trimming pared 2 bases from V and 8 bases from J, leaving 13 bases between. Here the CDR3 DNA reads TGCGCCAGCAGCTTCGGAACTCCAGGGGAAAAACTGTTTTTT. Protein product: CASSFGTPGEKLFF.

The chain couples TRBV30 to TRBJ2-2, with TRBD1 identical over 10 bases. The CDR3 sequence is 14 residues long. CDR1 and CDR2 from the germline V gene are GTSNPN and SVGIG (reference sequence). V shed 8 bases, J shed 4 bases, and the junction held 7 bases outside the gene matches. For the CDR3, the DNA is TGTGCCCGCACCCGGGACAGGGGCACCGGGGAGCTGTTTTTT. As protein: CARTRDRGTGELFF. The variable domain in full, with the rest retrieved from reference TRBV30 and TRBJ2-2, is SQTIHQWPATLVQPVGSPLSLECTVEGTSNPNLYWYRQAAGRGLQLLFYSVGIGQISSEVPQNLSASRPQDRQFILSSKKLLLSDSGFYLCARTRDRGTGELFFGEGSRLTVL.

The DNA for the CDR3 is TGTGCCAGCAGACTCCCGGGGGGTGAAACAGATACGCAGTATTTT. It encodes CASRLPGGETDTQYF. This chain connects TRBV11-3 to TRBJ2-3; TRBD2 aligns across 7 bases. This CDR3 spans 15 amino acids. J was trimmed by 3 bases and V by 6 bases; bases with no gene match: 9. Germline values: CDR1 SGHNT, CDR2 YENEEA.

The chain has TRBV4-3 and TRBJ2-7; D gene ambiguous. V was trimmed by 1 base and J by 0 bases, leaving 7 bases between them. This CDR3 has 14 amino acids. Per germline, CDR1 LGHNA and CDR2 YSLEER. The CDR3 loop is CASSQGLRSYEQYF. In nucleotides, the CDR3 is TGCGCCAGCAGCCAAGGGTTACGCTCCTACGAGCAGTACTTC.

The V gene is TRBV10-1, the J gene TRBJ2-1; TRBD2 is a possible D gene (6 bases). The CDR3 loop spans 16 amino acids. V shed 1 base and J shed 8 bases, with 18 bases lying between them. The germline V gene encodes CDR1 WNHNN and CDR2 SYGVQD (reference sequence). The CDR3 DNA reads as TGCGCCAGCAGTGAGTTCGGGGCTAGCGACAACCATGAGCAGTTCTTC. This translates into CASSEFGASDNHEQFF.